This T cell receptor (beta chain) originates from a study of somatic mutations in cytotoxic T cells in rheumatoid arthritis. The germline gives CDR1 GTSNPN, CDR2 SVGIG (reference sequence). The CDR3 length is 14 residues. Trimming removed 3 bases at V and 9 bases at J, with 15 bases between. Some clones are missing from TCRdb's copy, which holds only in-frame ones; the method was immunoSEQ multiplex PCR. The sample holds some 19,000 clones, around 83% seen once. What was sequenced was CD8+ T cells sorted from blood. The chain employs TRBV30 and TRBJ1-6, with unresolved D. The receptor was derived from a man younger than 30 with rheumatoid arthritis. The CDR3 DNA is TGTGCCTGGAGGACGGGCCCTGGCGCTTCACCCCTCCACTTT. It yields the protein CAWRTGPGASPLHF.